These 11 T cell receptor beta chains share one sample of origin, sequenced in a study of T cells after yellow fever vaccination. TCRdb fed the 5' RACE reads into MiXCR, producing one record per CDR3 protein. The repertoire includes 110,000 to 150,000 distinct CDR3 sequences, more than 6.5% of them detected once, and more than 0.6% sits in the top ten. The source was CD4+ T cells sorted from PBMCs, collected 10 days after the yellow fever booster vaccination. These receptors were taken from a man aged 25-45 years who received the YFV17D yellow fever vaccine.

This clonotype was found a few times. CDR3 sequence (DNA): TGCAGTGCTAGAGATCCGGCGGGAGGGCTCAAGAAAGAGACCCAGTACTTC. Translated, it gives CSARDPAGGLKKETQYF. This chain links TRBV20-1 with TRBJ2-5, with 9 bases aligning to TRBD2. Germline CDR1 is DFQATT and CDR2 is SNEGSKA (reference sequence). The CDR3 is made up of 17 amino acids. V shed 0 bases and J 3 bases; nucleotides not matched to a gene: 11.

Notes on this clonotype: A single base separates this from a much larger clone, so it may be a read error. The V and J genes are TRBV27 and TRBJ2-7; the D call may be TRBD1 or TRBD2 (5 bases each). CDR1 MNHEY and CDR2 SMNVEV come from the germline V gene (reference sequence). The CDR3 loop spans 13 amino acids. The CDR3 here is CASILYEGHEQYF. CDR3 DNA sequence: TGTGCCAGCATTTTATACGAGGGGCACGAGCAGTACTTC.

This clonotype was counted ten times or more. The CDR3 DNA sequence: TGTGCCAGCAGTTACCGACAGAACGAGCAGTACTTC. Encoded protein: CASSYRQNEQYF. The V and J genes are TRBV7-9 and TRBJ2-7; weak D call: TRBD1 (5 bases). From germline, CDR1 is SEHNR and CDR2 FQNEAQ (reference sequence). V lost 6 bases to trimming and J lost 5 bases, with 11 bases between them. The CDR3 runs to 12 residues.

This clonotype was observed at least ten times. The J gene is TRBJ1-1, the V gene TRBV27, with a weak D call TRBD1 (5 bases). The V end was cut by 8 bases, the J end by 4 bases, with 14 bases between. Germline CDR1 reads MNHEY; CDR2 reads SMNVEV (reference sequence). CDR3 length: 13 residues. CDR3 sequence (DNA): TGTGCCAGCCAAACCAGGGTGGGCACTGAAGCTTTCTTT. This sequence encodes CASQTRVGTEAFF.

This clonotype was counted between two and nine times. This sequence joins TRBV20-1 and TRBJ2-4; perhaps TRBD2 as D (6 bases). The CDR3 has 16 residues. V was trimmed by 3 bases and J by 0 bases, leaving 15 bases between them. CDR1 DFQATT and CDR2 SNEGSKA come from the germline V gene (reference sequence). CDR3 nucleotides: TGCAGTGCTAGTGCTACGGGGGTTCTAGCCAAAAACATTCAGTACTTC. Its translation: CSASATGVLAKNIQYF.

This clonotype was picked up a small number of times. The chain couples TRBV7-9 to TRBJ2-7; D gene uncertain. This CDR3 is built from 16 residues. Germline CDR1 SEHNR, CDR2 FQNEAQ (reference sequence). V lost 1 base and J 5 bases, leaving 18 bases between the germline ends. The DNA for the CDR3 is TGTGCCAGCAGCTTAGTTTCTTCCAACCCCTCTCACGAGCAGTACTTC. This gives the protein CASSLVSSNPSHEQYF.

This clonotype showed up many times. V usage is TRBV5-1 and J usage is TRBJ2-5, with a tentative D call TRBD2 (5 bases). CDR1 and CDR2 (germline): SGHRS, YFSETQ. Trimming pared 0 bases from V and 2 bases from J, leaving 11 bases between. This CDR3 comprises 15 residues. CDR3 sequence reads: CASSLGGPAQETQYF. As DNA, the CDR3 is TGCGCCAGCAGCTTGGGAGGGCCAGCGCAAGAGACCCAGTACTTC.

In its sample, this clonotype was seen many times. CDR3 DNA sequence: TGTGCCAGCACCCTCTCCTCCTACAATGAGCAGTTCTTC. Translating it yields CASTLSSYNEQFF. The gene calls are TRBV7-9 and TRBJ2-1; D call uncertain. The V end lost 7 bases, the J end lost 0 bases, and 7 bases lay between the germline ends. Germline V gene lookup returns CDR1 SEHNR and CDR2 FQNEAQ (reference sequence). The CDR3 has 13 residues.

This clonotype was seen more than once but under ten times. The chain uses TRBV7-2 and TRBJ2-6; D gene uncertain. Germline CDR1 reads SGHTA; CDR2 reads FQGNSA. The CDR3 extends over 14 amino acids. V lost 5 bases and J 4 bases, leaving 9 bases between the germline ends. CDR3 bases: TGTGCCAGCAGCAAACAGAGCGGGGCCAACGTCCTGACTTTC. It translates to CASSKQSGANVLTF.

The table lists this clonotype with many counts. This chain connects TRBV20-1 to TRBJ1-1; 9 nucleotides match TRBD1. Germline CDR1 reads DFQATT; CDR2 reads SNEGSKA (reference sequence). With 5 bases clipped from V and 4 bases from J, the junction kept 5 bases outside the gene matches. This CDR3 is built from 13 residues. The CDR3 sequence: CSAPTGGGTEAFF. The CDR3, as DNA: TGCAGTGCTCCGACAGGGGGTGGCACTGAAGCTTTCTTT.

This chain connects TRBV15 to TRBJ2-1; 7 bases line up with TRBD1. CDR1 is LNHNV and CDR2 is YYDKDF in the germline V gene (reference sequence). V lost 0 bases to trimming and J lost 8 bases; unmatched junction nucleotides: 10. The CDR3 runs to 16 residues. This CDR3 is CATSRDSTGVGYEQFF. The DNA of the CDR3 is TGTGCCACCAGCAGAGATAGCACAGGGGTCGGCTATGAGCAGTTCTTC. Combining the CDR3 with reference TRBV15 and TRBJ2-1 gives the whole variable domain DAMVIQNPRYQVTQFGKPVTLSCSQTLNHNVMYWYQQKSSQAPKLLFHYYDKDFNNEADTPDNFQSRRPNTSFCFLDIRSPGLGDTAMYLCATSRDSTGVGYEQFFGPGTRLTVL.